In its sample, the clone carrying this T cell receptor beta chain was seen once. The CDR3 spans 13 residues. Germline loops: CDR1 SGHDT, CDR2 YYEEEE. After removal of 5 bases from V and 6 bases from J, the junction contained 5 bases not matched to a gene. The entry originates in a study of glioma-infiltrating T cells after dendritic cell vaccination. Time point reported: after dendritic cell vaccination, including at tumor progression/relapse. Patients had residual fresh-frozen tumor tissue and more than two years of survival data. The repertoire was sequenced with immunoSEQ multiplex PCR; TCRdb's copy has only in-frame clones and lacks some. The sample has around 92,000 clones, approximately 80% seen once.

Here the sequenced sample was blood, taken after dendritic cell vaccination. This TCR came from a human donor with glioblastoma. V usage is TRBV5-6 and J usage is TRBJ2-1, with 7 bases lining up with TRBD1. The CDR3: CASRPQGPNEQFF. The CDR3 region has the DNA TGTGCCAGCAGGCCACAGGGGCCCAATGAGCAGTTCTTC.